Only a few counts were recorded for the clone carrying this T cell receptor (beta chain). The target antigen is unknown. This sample was taken from a study of immune cell composition in non-small cell lung cancer. For the study at large: Lung adenocarcinoma or squamous carcinoma made up most tumours.

Study results and caveats: Tumour-reactive clones were not shown to match dominant in vivo tumour clones. Clones >0.5% enriched in tumour were rarer in adenocarcinoma (33%) than squamous (approximately 80%). TIL tumour reactivity correlated with maximal tumour-associated clone frequency in adenocarcinoma.

Repertoires were generated with immunoSEQ multiplex PCR, while TCRdb's copy carries only in-frame clones and drops some. Among roughly 2,100 clones listed, 75% were seen once. Normal lung sampling was at least 3 cm from the tumour, as distant as possible. V was clipped by 6 bases and J by 1 base, with 9 bases between them. CDR3 length: 13 amino acids. The V gene's germline CDR1 is MNHEY and CDR2 SVGAGI. Sample: non-adjacent lung tissue. The TCR sequence derives from a human donor with non-small cell lung cancer. The rearrangement uses TRBV6-5 and TRBJ1-2; D is ambiguous. CDR3 bases: TGTGCCAGCAGAGGAGGGAGTAACTATGGCTACACCTTC. Encoded protein: CASRGGSNYGYTF.